These 16 T cell receptor beta chains were all obtained from the same sample, sequenced in a study of metastatic and nonmetastatic thyroid tumors. No treatment had been given to any patient before thyroid surgery. TCRdb re-analyzed the PCR reads using MiXCR. The data show tens of thousands of clones, 20% to 25% seen once. The specimen was blood. These receptors originate from a male donor with papillary thyroid cancer or a benign thyroid nodule (not recorded which). Some clones in this sample may be carry-over from other donors' samples.

This clone was detected once. The junction and the germline gene differ at one end; a read error may be behind it. The chain recombines TRBV5-1 with TRBJ2-1, with TRBD1 matching 10 bases. The CDR3 has 15 residues. The germline V gene encodes CDR1 SGHRS and CDR2 YFSETQ. In nucleotides, the CDR3 is TGCGCCAGCAGCCCCTTGACAGGGGGCATCAATGATCAGTTCTTC. It is translated as CASSPLTGGINDQFF.

This clone is categorized as medium-sized (0.01 to 0.1%). This chain joins TRBV30 and TRBJ2-7; TRBD1 matches 7 bases. The CDR3 runs to 14 residues. V was pared by 3 bases and J by 3 bases, with 8 bases of the junction left unmatched. The V gene's germline CDR1 is GTSNPN and CDR2 SVGIG (reference sequence). For the CDR3, the DNA is TGTGCCTGGAGCTGGGACAGCGGCGTCTACGAGCAGTACTTC. This translates into CAWSWDSGVYEQYF.

This clone was observed at least ten times. The chain couples TRBV4-1 to TRBJ2-1, with a tentative D call TRBD2 (6 bases). Looked up from germline, CDR1 is MGHRA and CDR2 is YSYEKL. The CDR3 extends over 15 amino acids. The V and J ends lost 2 bases and 10 bases respectively, with 18 bases between them. CDR3 nucleotide sequence: TGCGCCAGCAGCCAACCCCCCCCCAGGGACTCAGAGCAGTTCTTC. Residues: CASSQPPPRDSEQFF.

Judged by abundance, this clone is medium-sized. The V gene is TRBV6-2 or TRBV6-3, the J gene TRBJ2-1; the D gene is possibly TRBD2 (6 bases). The germline V and J ends were trimmed by 3 bases and 9 bases, with 9 bases remaining between them. The CDR3 covers 12 residues. The germline gives CDR1 MNHEY, CDR2 SVGEGT. In nucleotides, the CDR3 is TGTGCCAGCAGTTATCAGGGACTTGAGCAGTTCTTC. It codes for CASSYQGLEQFF.

There are many counts of this clone. The chain uses TRBV5-1 and TRBJ2-2; D not resolved. Trimming took off 4 bases at V and 3 bases at J, with 13 bases between the two ends. This CDR3 region has 15 residues. Germline-derived CDR1 and CDR2 are SGHRS and YFSETQ. CDR3 residues: CASSTGFTHTGELFF. The CDR3 DNA reads as TGCGCCAGCAGCACCGGGTTTACACACACCGGGGAGCTGTTTTTT.

This clone was observed at least ten times. The chain couples TRBV19 to TRBJ2-1; 8 bases map to TRBD1. V shed 5 bases, J shed 7 bases, and the junction held 13 bases outside the gene matches. The germline V gene encodes CDR1 LNHDA and CDR2 SQIVND (reference sequence). The CDR3 has 16 residues. As DNA, the CDR3 is TGTGCCAGTAGTCCCTCGGACAGGGTTAGCTATAATGAGCAGTTCTTC. Protein product: CASSPSDRVSYNEQFF.

This clone was observed at least ten times. The CDR3 sequence is CASSLGTSMSETQYF. The CDR3 region has the DNA TGTGCCAGCAGCCTAGGGACGTCTATGTCTGAGACGCAGTATTTT. The J gene is TRBJ2-3, the V gene TRBV11-1; tentatively, D is TRBD1 or TRBD2 (5 bases each). Trimming took off 5 bases at V and 9 bases at J, with 21 bases between the two ends. CDR1 and CDR2 from the germline V gene are SGHAT and FQDESV (reference sequence). The CDR3 has 15 residues.

This rearrangement joins TRBV20-1 to TRBJ2-7; 7 positions match TRBD1. This CDR3 contains 12 residues. V lost 5 bases to trimming and J lost 7 bases; unmatched junction nucleotides: 8. Germline CDR1 reads DFQATT; CDR2 reads SNEGSKA (reference sequence). The CDR3 DNA follows: TGCAGTGCTGCCACAGGGGCCGGGGAGCAGTACTTC. Amino acids: CSAATGAGEQYF.

This clone came up many times. The chain employs TRBV9 and TRBJ1-2; the match to TRBD1 covers 10 bases. CDR1 SGDLS and CDR2 YYNGEE come from the germline V gene. This CDR3 region has 15 residues. V was clipped by 4 bases and J by 7 bases; unmatched bases: 10. The CDR3 nucleotides are TGTGCCAGCAGCCATCCGGGACAGGGGTCCGGTGGCTACACCTTC. Translated: CASSHPGQGSGGYTF.

The chain links TRBV30 to TRBJ2-2, with a possible D match to TRBD2 (5 bases). The germline gives CDR1 GTSNPN, CDR2 SVGIG (reference sequence). This CDR3 spans 16 amino acids. Trimming removed 3 bases at V and 3 bases at J, with 17 bases between. The CDR3 loop reads CAWREVLSGDTGELFF. The CDR3 DNA sequence: TGTGCCTGGAGGGAGGTCCTATCTGGAGACACCGGGGAGCTGTTTTTT. Looking up the rest from reference TRBV30 and TRBJ2-2 gives the full variable domain: SQTIHQWPATLVQPVGSPLSLECTVEGTSNPNLYWYRQAAGRGLQLLFYSVGIGQISSEVPQNLSASRPQDRQFILSSKKLLLSDSGFYLCAWREVLSGDTGELFFGEGSRLTVL.

This clone came up many times. The rearrangement joins TRBV6-2 or TRBV6-3 to TRBJ1-5; TRBD1 matches 9 bases. Looked up from germline, CDR1 is MNHEY and CDR2 is SVGEGT. Trimming took 0 bases from V and 4 from J; bases not matched to a gene: 7. The CDR3 runs 17 residues. The CDR3 reads CASSYSIPGTGNQPQHF. In nucleotides, the CDR3 is TGTGCCAGCAGTTACTCGATCCCCGGGACAGGGAATCAGCCCCAGCATTTT.

This chain links TRBV27 with TRBJ2-7; tentative D call: TRBD1 (7 bases). From germline, CDR1 is MNHEY and CDR2 SMNVEV (reference sequence). The CDR3 has 16 amino acids. V gave up 4 bases and J gave up 9 bases, with 25 bases separating them. CDR3 loop: CASSSSESRGVVGQYF. The CDR3 DNA follows: TGTGCCAGCAGTTCATCGGAATCCAGGGGGGTGGTCGGGCAGTACTTC.

This clone showed up many times. At the DNA level, this CDR3 is encoded by other sequences in the same sample as well. The CDR3 DNA is TGTGCCAGCAGTTTATACGGAAACAACAATGAGCAGTTCTTC. Translation: CASSLYGNNNEQFF. This chain joins TRBV28 and TRBJ2-1; D call uncertain. V was cut by 1 base and J by 5 bases, with 9 bases left in between. The germline CDR1 and CDR2 sequences are MDHEN and SYDVKM. This CDR3 is 14 amino acids long.

This clone was counted a few times. The chain is built from TRBV3-1 and TRBJ1-2; D is undetermined. Germline-derived CDR1 and CDR2 are LGHDT and YNNKEL (reference sequence). The germline V and J ends were trimmed by 3 bases and 4 bases, with 15 bases remaining between them. The CDR3 contains 15 residues. The CDR3 region is CASSHSAGLGYGYTF. CDR3 coding DNA: TGTGCCAGCAGCCATTCAGCGGGGTTGGGCTATGGCTACACCTTC.

This clone was seen ten or more times. V usage is TRBV6-2 or TRBV6-3 and J usage is TRBJ1-5; 7 nucleotides line up with TRBD1. This CDR3 is 12 amino acids long. Germline assignment: CDR1 MNHEY and CDR2 SVGEGT. Unmatched junction bases numbered 3, after V lost 4 bases and J lost 9 bases. The CDR3 reads CASSSRQGPQHF. For the CDR3, the DNA is TGTGCCAGCAGTTCACGACAGGGGCCCCAGCATTTT.

This chain connects TRBV3-1 to TRBJ2-7; D perhaps matches TRBD2 (6 bases). Germline V gene sequence: CDR1 LGHDT, CDR2 YNNKEL (reference sequence). The CDR3 is 15 amino acids. Trimming took off 0 bases at V and 4 bases at J, with 13 bases between the two ends. CDR3: CASSQDEGGGYEQYF. The CDR3 region has the DNA TGTGCCAGCAGCCAAGACGAGGGAGGTGGGTACGAGCAGTACTTC.